Listed below are T cell receptor beta chains from one sample, sequenced in a study of T cells after somatic rescue of genetic block. Profiling relied on immunoSEQ multiplex PCR, and the TCRdb table lists in-frame clones only, not all of them. The profile covers over 55,000 clones, with around 92% appearing a single time and 3% taken by the ten largest. The specimen was peripheral blood mononuclear cells (PBMCs). The receptor set was obtained from a man aged 35 to 55. Each CDR3 is given with its conserved first and last residue. A D gene is named only where the DNA matches it firmly. Clone size appears in some rows only: once, few, many, or a class for an expanded clone.

cdr3_nt: TGTGCCATCAGTGAGGCAGGGGGCTTTGATGAAGCTTTCTTT
cdr3_aa: CAISEAGGFDEAFF
d_call: TRBD1
clone_size: NA
v_call: TRBV10-3
j_call: TRBJ1-1

cdr3_nt: TGTGCCAGCAGCCAAGGACCAGGGGACGAGCAGTACTTC
cdr3_aa: CASSQGPGDEQYF
d_call: NA
clone_size: NA
v_call: TRBV7-6
j_call: TRBJ2-7

cdr3_nt: TGTGCCAGCTCACCCCGGAGCGGGAGTGGGTTGGAGACCCAGTACTTC
cdr3_aa: CASSPRSGSGLETQYF
d_call: TRBD2
clone_size: NA
v_call: TRBV18
j_call: TRBJ2-5

cdr3_nt: TGTGCCAGCACTTCACTAGCGGGGCAAGAGACCCAGTACTTC
cdr3_aa: CASTSLAGQETQYF
d_call: TRBD2
clone_size: NA
v_call: TRBV2
j_call: TRBJ2-5

cdr3_nt: TGTGCCAGCAGGCGGGGATACGAGCAGTACTTC
cdr3_aa: CASRRGYEQYF
d_call: NA
clone_size: NA
v_call: TRBV2
j_call: TRBJ2-7

cdr3_nt: TGTGCCAGCACCCTGGGACTCGGGGGAAACACCATATATTTT
cdr3_aa: CASTLGLGGNTIYF
d_call: NA
clone_size: once
v_call: TRBV7-9
j_call: TRBJ1-3

cdr3_nt: TGTGCCAGCAGCCTCCGGACGGGACCCACAGATACGCAGTATTTT
cdr3_aa: CASSLRTGPTDTQYF
d_call: NA
clone_size: NA
v_call: TRBV25-1
j_call: TRBJ2-3

cdr3_nt: TGTGCCACAGATAGCGGGGGGAGGCAACAAGAGACCCAGTACTTC
cdr3_aa: CATDSGGRQQETQYF
d_call: TRBD2
clone_size: once
v_call: TRBV10-3
j_call: TRBJ2-5

cdr3_nt: TGTGCCAGCAGTAGGACAGTCTACGAGCAGTACTTC
cdr3_aa: CASSRTVYEQYF
d_call: NA
clone_size: NA
v_call: TRBV6-5
j_call: TRBJ2-7

cdr3_nt: TGTGCCTTCCGGGGCAGGGCAAGCACCGGGGAGCTGTTTTTT
cdr3_aa: CAFRGRASTGELFF
d_call: NA
clone_size: NA
v_call: TRBV7-8
j_call: TRBJ2-2

cdr3_nt: TGCGCCAGCAGCCAATGGGGACAGGGGGCAAACGAGCAGTACTTC
cdr3_aa: CASSQWGQGANEQYF
d_call: TRBD1
clone_size: NA
v_call: TRBV4-1
j_call: TRBJ2-7

cdr3_nt: TGTGCCAGTAGTACTACTATCGGACGGTCTTTGAACAATGAGCAGTTCTTC
cdr3_aa: CASSTTIGRSLNNEQFF
d_call: NA
clone_size: NA
v_call: TRBV19
j_call: TRBJ2-1

cdr3_nt: TGCGCCAGCAGCCAGGGACCATCCCTCTACAATGAGCAGTTCTTC
cdr3_aa: CASSQGPSLYNEQFF
d_call: NA
clone_size: NA
v_call: TRBV5-1
j_call: TRBJ2-1

cdr3_nt: TGTGCCAGCAGTTTATCTTCCGATGGTAGAGAAGTCTATGGCTACACCTTC
cdr3_aa: CASSLSSDGREVYGYTF
d_call: NA
clone_size: NA
v_call: TRBV27
j_call: TRBJ1-2

cdr3_nt: TGTGCCAGCAGTTACTCAAGGCAGACCTACGAGCAGTACTTC
cdr3_aa: CASSYSRQTYEQYF
d_call: NA
clone_size: NA
v_call: TRBV6-6
j_call: TRBJ2-7

cdr3_nt: TGTGCCAGCAGCTTAGTGGGAACCGGGGAGCTGTTTTTT
cdr3_aa: CASSLVGTGELFF
d_call: NA
clone_size: NA
v_call: TRBV5-4
j_call: TRBJ2-2

cdr3_nt: TGTGCCAGTAGTGCGCTAAAATCAACAGGGCGCGGCGACGAGCAGTACTTC
cdr3_aa: CASSALKSTGRGDEQYF
d_call: NA
clone_size: NA
v_call: TRBV19
j_call: TRBJ2-7

cdr3_nt: TGTGCCAGCAGCTTAGGGGTGAGCGGGGGGGCCGATGAGCAGTTCTTC
cdr3_aa: CASSLGVSGGADEQFF
d_call: TRBD2
clone_size: once
v_call: TRBV7-6
j_call: TRBJ2-1

cdr3_nt: TGTGCCAGCAGTGAACTATCCCTAGTGGGGAACAATCAGCCCCAGCATTTT
cdr3_aa: CASSELSLVGNNQPQHF
d_call: NA
clone_size: NA
v_call: TRBV2
j_call: TRBJ1-5

cdr3_nt: TGTGCCAGCAGCCAGGGGCGGCAAGTCGAAAAACTGTTTTTT
cdr3_aa: CASSQGRQVEKLFF
d_call: NA
clone_size: NA
v_call: TRBV5-6
j_call: TRBJ1-4

cdr3_nt: TGTGCCAGCAGCCCCCCGGGGACTTACGAGCAGTACTTC
cdr3_aa: CASSPPGTYEQYF
d_call: NA
clone_size: NA
v_call: TRBV7-2
j_call: TRBJ2-7

cdr3_nt: TGTGCCATCAGTGTTGCAGGGGGGAGCAATCAGCCCCAGCATTTT
cdr3_aa: CAISVAGGSNQPQHF
d_call: TRBD1
clone_size: NA
v_call: TRBV10-3
j_call: TRBJ1-5

cdr3_nt: TGTGCCATCAGTGGACAGGGACCCACCGAGCAGTACTTC
cdr3_aa: CAISGQGPTEQYF
d_call: TRBD1
clone_size: NA
v_call: TRBV10-3
j_call: TRBJ2-7

cdr3_nt: TGCGCCAGCAGTGAGTCTAGTGGAGTTAGCCCCTACAATGAGCAGTTCTTC
cdr3_aa: CASSESSGVSPYNEQFF
d_call: NA
clone_size: NA
v_call: TRBV10-2
j_call: TRBJ2-1

cdr3_nt: TGTGCCAGCACCCCCGCCGGGGGGCCTGGATACGAGCAGTACTTC
cdr3_aa: CASTPAGGPGYEQYF
d_call: NA
clone_size: NA
v_call: TRBV28
j_call: TRBJ2-7